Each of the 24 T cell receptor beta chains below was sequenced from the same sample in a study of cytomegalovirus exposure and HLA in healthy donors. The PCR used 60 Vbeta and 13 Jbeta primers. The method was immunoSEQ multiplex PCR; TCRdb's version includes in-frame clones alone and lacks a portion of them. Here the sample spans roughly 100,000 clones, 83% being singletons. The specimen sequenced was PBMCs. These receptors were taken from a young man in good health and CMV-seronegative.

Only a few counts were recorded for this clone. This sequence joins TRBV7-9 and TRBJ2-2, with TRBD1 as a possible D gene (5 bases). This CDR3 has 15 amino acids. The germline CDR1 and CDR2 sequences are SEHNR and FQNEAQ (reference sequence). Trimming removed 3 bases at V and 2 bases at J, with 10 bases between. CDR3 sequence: CASSFDSANTGELFF. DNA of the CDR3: TGTGCCAGCAGCTTCGACAGCGCTAACACCGGGGAGCTGTTTTTT.

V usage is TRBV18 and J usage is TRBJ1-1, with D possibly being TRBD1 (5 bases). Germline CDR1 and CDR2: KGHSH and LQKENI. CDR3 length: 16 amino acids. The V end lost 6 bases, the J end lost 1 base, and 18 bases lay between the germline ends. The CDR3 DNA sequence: TGTGCCAGCTCCCGCGGGGCAGGGAAATGGAACACTGAAGCTTTCTTT. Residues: CASSRGAGKWNTEAFF. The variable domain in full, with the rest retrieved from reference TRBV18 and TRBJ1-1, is NAGVMQNPRHLVRRRGQEARLRCSPMKGHSHVYWYRQLPEEGLKFMVYLQKENIIDESGMPKERFSAEFPKEGPSILRIQQVVRGDSAAYFCASSRGAGKWNTEAFFGQGTRLTVV.

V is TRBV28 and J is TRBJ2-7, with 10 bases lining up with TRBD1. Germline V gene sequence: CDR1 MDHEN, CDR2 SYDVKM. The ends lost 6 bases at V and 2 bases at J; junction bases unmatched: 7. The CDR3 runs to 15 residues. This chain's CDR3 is CASRPGTGVAYEQYF. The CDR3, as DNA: TGTGCCAGCAGACCCGGGACAGGGGTTGCCTACGAGCAGTACTTC. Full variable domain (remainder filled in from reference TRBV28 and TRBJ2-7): DVKVTQSSRYLVKRTGEKVFLECVQDMDHENMFWYRQDPGLGLRLIYFSYDVKMKEKGDIPEGYSVSREKKERFSLILESASTNQTSMYLCASRPGTGVAYEQYFGPGTRLTVT.

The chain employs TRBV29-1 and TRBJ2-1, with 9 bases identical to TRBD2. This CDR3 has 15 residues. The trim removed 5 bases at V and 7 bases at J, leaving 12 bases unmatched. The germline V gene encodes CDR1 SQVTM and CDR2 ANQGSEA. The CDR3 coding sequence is TGCAGCGTTCCCGGGTCTAGCGGGATAATTAATGAGCAGTTCTTC. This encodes CSVPGSSGIINEQFF.

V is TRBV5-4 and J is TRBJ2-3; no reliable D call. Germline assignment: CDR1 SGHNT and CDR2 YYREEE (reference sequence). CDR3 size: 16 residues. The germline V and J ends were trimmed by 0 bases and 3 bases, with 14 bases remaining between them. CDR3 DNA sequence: TGTGCCAGCAGCTTGGACTCCATGGTACGGACAGATACGCAGTATTTT. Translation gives CASSLDSMVRTDTQYF.

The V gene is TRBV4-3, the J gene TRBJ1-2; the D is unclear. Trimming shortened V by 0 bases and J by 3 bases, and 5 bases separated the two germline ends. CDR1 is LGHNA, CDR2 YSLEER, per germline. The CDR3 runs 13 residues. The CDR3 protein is CASSQDRDYGYTF. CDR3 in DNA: TGCGCCAGCAGCCAAGACCGGGACTATGGCTACACCTTC.

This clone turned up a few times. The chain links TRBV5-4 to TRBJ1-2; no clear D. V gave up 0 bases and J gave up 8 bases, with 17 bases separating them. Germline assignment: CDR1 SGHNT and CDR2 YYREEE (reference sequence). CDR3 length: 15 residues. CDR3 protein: CASSLDGRNPQGYTF. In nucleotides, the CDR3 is TGTGCCAGCAGCTTGGACGGCAGGAACCCTCAGGGCTACACCTTC.

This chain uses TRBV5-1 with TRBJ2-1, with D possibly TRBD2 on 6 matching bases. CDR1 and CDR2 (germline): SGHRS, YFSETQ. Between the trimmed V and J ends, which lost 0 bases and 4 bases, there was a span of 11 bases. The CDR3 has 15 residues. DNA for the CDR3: TGCGCCAGCAGCTTGGTTGCTAGCGCTTACAATGAGCAGTTCTTC. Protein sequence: CASSLVASAYNEQFF.

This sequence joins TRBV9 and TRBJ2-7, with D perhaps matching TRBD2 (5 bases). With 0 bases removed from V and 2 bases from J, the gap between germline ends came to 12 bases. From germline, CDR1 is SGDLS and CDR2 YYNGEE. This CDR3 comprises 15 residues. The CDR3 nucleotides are TGTGCCAGCAGCGTAGGGACTTCAAGCCCCTACGAGCAGTACTTC. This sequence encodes CASSVGTSSPYEQYF.

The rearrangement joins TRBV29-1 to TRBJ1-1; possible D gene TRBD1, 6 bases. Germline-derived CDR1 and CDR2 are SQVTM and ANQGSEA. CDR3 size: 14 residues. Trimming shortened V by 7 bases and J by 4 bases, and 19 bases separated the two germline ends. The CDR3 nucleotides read TGCAGCGCGGACAGTGGAACGTTGGGCACTGAAGCTTTCTTT. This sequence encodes CSADSGTLGTEAFF. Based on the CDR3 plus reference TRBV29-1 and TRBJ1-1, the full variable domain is SAVISQKPSRDICQRGTSLTIQCQVDSQVTMMFWYRQQPGQSLTLIATANQGSEATYESGFVIDKFPISRPNLTFSTLTVSNMSPEDSSIYLCSADSGTLGTEAFFGQGTRLTVV.

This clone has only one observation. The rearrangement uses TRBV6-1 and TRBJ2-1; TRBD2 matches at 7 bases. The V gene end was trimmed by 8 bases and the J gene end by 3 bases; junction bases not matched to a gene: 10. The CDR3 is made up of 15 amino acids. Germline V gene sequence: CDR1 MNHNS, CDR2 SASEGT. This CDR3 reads CASQVEGGDYNEQFF. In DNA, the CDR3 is TGTGCCAGCCAAGTAGAGGGAGGGGACTACAATGAGCAGTTCTTC.

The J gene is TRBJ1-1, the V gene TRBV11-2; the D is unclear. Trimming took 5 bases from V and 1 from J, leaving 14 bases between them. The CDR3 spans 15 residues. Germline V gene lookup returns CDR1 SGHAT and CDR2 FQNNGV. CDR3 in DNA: TGTGCCAGCAGCCAAAGAGGAGGGAGGAACACTGAAGCTTTCTTT. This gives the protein CASSQRGGRNTEAFF.

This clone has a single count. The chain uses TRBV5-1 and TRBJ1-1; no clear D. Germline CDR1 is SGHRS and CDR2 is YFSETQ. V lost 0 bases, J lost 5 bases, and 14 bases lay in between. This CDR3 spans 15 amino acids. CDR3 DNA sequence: TGCGCCAGCAGCTTGGGGGGAGCGGTTAGGACTGAAGCTTTCTTT. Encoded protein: CASSLGGAVRTEAFF.

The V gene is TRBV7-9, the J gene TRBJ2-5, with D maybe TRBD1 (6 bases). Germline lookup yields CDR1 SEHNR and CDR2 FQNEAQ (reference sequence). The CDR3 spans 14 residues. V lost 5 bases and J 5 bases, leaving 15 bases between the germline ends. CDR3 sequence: CASSPRWGRETQYF. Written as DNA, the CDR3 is TGTGCCAGCAGCCCCCGGTGGGGGCGCGAGACCCAGTACTTC. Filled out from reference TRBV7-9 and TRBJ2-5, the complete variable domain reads DTGVSQNPRHKITKRGQNVTFRCDPISEHNRLYWYRQTLGQGPEFLTYFQNEAQLEKSRLLSDRFSAERPKGSFSTLEIQRTEQGDSAMYLCASSPRWGRETQYFGPGTRLLVL.

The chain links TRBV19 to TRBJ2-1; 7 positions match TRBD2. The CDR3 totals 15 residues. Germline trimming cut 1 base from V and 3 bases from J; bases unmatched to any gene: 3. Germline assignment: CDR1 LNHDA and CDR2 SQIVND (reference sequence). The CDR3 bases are TGTGCCAGTAGTATAGCCCCGGGAGGCTACAATGAGCAGTTCTTC. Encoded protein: CASSIAPGGYNEQFF.

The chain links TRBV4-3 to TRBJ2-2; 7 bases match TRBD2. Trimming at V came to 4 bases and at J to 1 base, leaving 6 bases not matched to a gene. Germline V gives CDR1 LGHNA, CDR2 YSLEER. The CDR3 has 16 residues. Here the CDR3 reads CASSRLAGVNTGELFF. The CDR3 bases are TGCGCCAGCAGCCGCCTGGCGGGAGTGAACACCGGGGAGCTGTTTTTT.

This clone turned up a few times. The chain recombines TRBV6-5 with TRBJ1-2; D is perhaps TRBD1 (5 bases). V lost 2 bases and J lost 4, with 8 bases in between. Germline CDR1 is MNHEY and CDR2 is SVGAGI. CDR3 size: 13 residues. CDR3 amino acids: CASSYDSVYGYTF. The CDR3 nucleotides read TGTGCCAGCAGTTACGACAGTGTCTATGGCTACACCTTC.

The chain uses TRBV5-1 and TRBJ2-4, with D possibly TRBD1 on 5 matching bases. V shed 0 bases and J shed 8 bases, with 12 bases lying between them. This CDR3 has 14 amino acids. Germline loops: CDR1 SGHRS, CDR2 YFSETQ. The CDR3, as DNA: TGCGCCAGCAGCTTGGGACAGACTTTAGACATTCAGTACTTC. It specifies CASSLGQTLDIQYF.

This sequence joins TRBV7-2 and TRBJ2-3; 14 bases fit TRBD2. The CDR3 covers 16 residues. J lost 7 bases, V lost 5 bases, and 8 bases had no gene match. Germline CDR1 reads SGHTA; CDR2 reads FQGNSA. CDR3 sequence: CASSQIRTSGRNTQYF. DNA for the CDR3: TGTGCCAGCAGCCAGATACGGACTAGCGGGAGGAATACGCAGTATTTT.

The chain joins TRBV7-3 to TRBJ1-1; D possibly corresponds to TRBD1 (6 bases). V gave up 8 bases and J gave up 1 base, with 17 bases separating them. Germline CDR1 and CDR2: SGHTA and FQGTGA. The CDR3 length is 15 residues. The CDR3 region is CASSAGGRANTEAFF. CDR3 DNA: TGTGCCAGCTCGGCGGGGGGCAGGGCGAACACTGAAGCTTTCTTT.

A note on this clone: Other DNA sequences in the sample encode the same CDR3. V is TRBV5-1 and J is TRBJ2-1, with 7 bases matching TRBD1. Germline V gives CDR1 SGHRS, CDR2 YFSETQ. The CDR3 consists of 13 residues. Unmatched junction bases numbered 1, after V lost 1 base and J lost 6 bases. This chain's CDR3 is CASSLPGGNEQFF. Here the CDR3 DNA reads TGCGCCAGCAGCTTGCCAGGGGGCAATGAGCAGTTCTTC.

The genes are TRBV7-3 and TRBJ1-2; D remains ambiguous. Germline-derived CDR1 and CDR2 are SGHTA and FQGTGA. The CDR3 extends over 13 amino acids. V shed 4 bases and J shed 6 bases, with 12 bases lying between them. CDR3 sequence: CASSYGPGDGYTF. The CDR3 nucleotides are TGTGCCAGCAGCTATGGGCCCGGGGATGGCTACACCTTC. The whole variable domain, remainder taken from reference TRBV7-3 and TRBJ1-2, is GAGVSQTPSNKVTEKGKYVELRCDPISGHTALYWYRQSLGQGPEFLIYFQGTGAADDSGLPNDRFFAVRPEGSVSTLKIQRTERGDSAVYLCASSYGPGDGYTFGSGTRLTVV.

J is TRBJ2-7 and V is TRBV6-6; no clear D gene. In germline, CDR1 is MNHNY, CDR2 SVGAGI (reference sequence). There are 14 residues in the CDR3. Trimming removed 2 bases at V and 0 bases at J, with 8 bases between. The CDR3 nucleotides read TGTGCCAGCAGTTACCCAGGTGACTCCTACGAGCAGTACTTC. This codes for CASSYPGDSYEQYF.

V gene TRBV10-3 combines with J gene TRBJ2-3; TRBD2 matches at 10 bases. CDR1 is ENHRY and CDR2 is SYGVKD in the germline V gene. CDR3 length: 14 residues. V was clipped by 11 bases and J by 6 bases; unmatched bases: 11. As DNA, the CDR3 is TGTGCCTCCCGCGGCAGCGGGAGGGCGGATACGCAGTATTTT. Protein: CASRGSGRADTQYF.